The 21 T cell receptor beta chains reported below all come from one sample, sequenced in a study of T cell repertoires in cytomegalovirus infection. One entry per CDR3 protein results from TCRdb running MiXCR on the reads. The sample has more than 200,000 distinct CDR3 sequences, approximately 9.1% seen once; the top ten hold more than 13%. Sequences were obtained from PBMCs. These receptors originate from a human donor in good health (CMV status not recorded). Some clones in this sample may be carry-over from other donors' samples.

This clonotype has a handful of counts. This chain uses TRBV18 with TRBJ2-7; D possibly corresponds to TRBD2 (6 bases). CDR3 length equals 13 residues. The V end lost 3 bases, the J end lost 7 bases, and 13 bases lay between the germline ends. The germline CDR1 and CDR2 sequences are KGHSH and LQKENI. Here the CDR3 reads CASSPVLAWEQYF. CDR3 coding DNA: TGTGCCAGCTCACCCGTACTAGCCTGGGAGCAGTACTTC.

The V call is TRBV12-3 or TRBV12-4, the J call TRBJ2-7, with TRBD1 matching over 8 bases. The CDR3 runs to 15 residues. The V segment lost 6 bases and the J segment 1 base; nucleotides outside the gene matches: 8. CDR3 region: CASSLQGGLSYEQYF. The CDR3 DNA reads TGTGCCAGCAGCTTACAGGGGGGTCTGTCCTACGAGCAGTACTTC.

This clonotype was seen repeatedly, ten times or more. J is TRBJ2-3 and V is TRBV4-3; D may be TRBD2 (5 bases). Trimming cost V 0 bases and J 2 bases, with 9 bases left between them. CDR3 length equals 15 residues. Germline-derived CDR1 and CDR2 are LGHNA and YSLEER. The CDR3 reads CASSQEGANTDTQYF. CDR3 coding DNA: TGCGCCAGCAGCCAAGAGGGAGCAAACACAGATACGCAGTATTTT.

This clonotype showed up many times. This sequence joins TRBV6-5 and TRBJ1-4, with a tentative D call TRBD1 (5 bases). The CDR3 spans 14 residues. CDR1 and CDR2 from the germline V gene are MNHEY and SVGAGI. The ends were cut back, 2 bases at V and 7 bases at J, with 11 bases in the middle. For the CDR3, the DNA is TGTGCCAGCAGTTACACCCAGGGTGGTGAAAAACTGTTTTTT. This gives the protein CASSYTQGGEKLFF.

This clonotype has a count of ten or more. This chain connects TRBV7-2 to TRBJ2-7; D is perhaps TRBD2 (6 bases). Germline V gene lookup returns CDR1 SGHTA and CDR2 FQGNSA. V dropped 3 bases and J dropped 7 bases, with 13 bases sitting between them. The CDR3 length is 13 residues. The CDR3 DNA is TGTGCCAGCAGCTTCCGGGAGCTGCGGGAGCAGTACTTC. It is translated as CASSFRELREQYF.

This chain connects TRBV7-9 to TRBJ1-1; D ambiguous. CDR1 is SEHNR, CDR2 FQNEAQ, per germline (reference sequence). Trimming removed 5 bases at V and 8 bases at J, with 15 bases between. The CDR3 covers 13 residues. CDR3: CASSLSPKREAFF. CDR3 DNA: TGTGCCAGCAGCCTCTCCCCAAAGCGAGAAGCTTTCTTT.

This clonotype came up a few times. V is TRBV7-2 and J is TRBJ2-3; 7 positions match TRBD1. Germline trimming cut 5 bases from V and 2 bases from J; bases unmatched to any gene: 4. The CDR3 spans 14 residues. Per germline, CDR1 SGHTA and CDR2 FQGNSA. The CDR3 region is CASSPGQDTDTQYF. In nucleotides, the CDR3 is TGTGCCAGCAGCCCTGGACAGGACACAGATACGCAGTATTTT. Together with reference TRBV7-2 and TRBJ2-3, the CDR3 gives the full variable domain: GAGVSQSPSNKVTEKGKDVELRCDPISGHTALYWYRQSLGQGLEFLIYFQGNSAPDKSGLPSDRFSAERTGGSVSTLTIQRTQQEDSAVYLCASSPGQDTDTQYFGPGTRLTVL.

This clonotype was seen only a few times. The chain couples TRBV19 to TRBJ1-2; TRBD1 matches 7 bases. J was trimmed by 2 bases and V by 7 bases; bases with no gene match: 10. Germline CDR1 and CDR2: LNHDA and SQIVND (reference sequence). This CDR3 has 15 residues. This CDR3 reads CASTQAGQTNYGYTF. The CDR3 region has the DNA TGTGCCAGTACCCAAGCGGGACAGACCAACTATGGCTACACCTTC.

About this clonotype itself: This may be a read error, as it is one base from a much larger clone. The chain joins TRBV5-3 to TRBJ1-6, with 8 bases fitting TRBD1. TRBV5-3 is treated as an ORF (open reading frame) with a function not yet certain. CDR3 length: 14 residues. Trimming cost V 8 bases and J 5 bases; bases outside gene matches: 6. This chain's CDR3 is CASSMGQDNSPLHF. CDR3 DNA sequence: TGTGCCAGCAGCATGGGACAGGATAATTCACCCCTCCACTTT.

Regarding this clonotype: One base away lies a much larger clone, so this may be a sequencing read error. The V and J genes are TRBV24-1 and TRBJ1-4; D not resolved. In germline, CDR1 is KGHDR, CDR2 SFDVKD. The CDR3 sequence is 14 residues long. V was trimmed by 3 bases and J by 8 bases, leaving 12 bases between them. The CDR3 DNA follows: TGTGCCACCAGTGATGATACTACCTGGGAAAAACTGTTTTTT. It codes for CATSDDTTWEKLFF.

The chain couples TRBV7-2 to TRBJ2-3; 7 bases agree with TRBD1. Germline V gives CDR1 SGHTA, CDR2 FQGNSA. V was clipped by 2 bases and J by 2 bases; unmatched bases: 10. The CDR3 contains 17 residues. The CDR3 loop reads CASSLRADRLTTDTQYF. CDR3 coding DNA: TGTGCCAGCAGCTTAAGGGCGGACAGGCTAACCACAGATACGCAGTATTTT.

The chain links TRBV7-8 to TRBJ2-1; D gene unclear. V was clipped by 3 bases and J by 5 bases, with 5 bases between them. The CDR3 is 12 residues long. CDR1 is SGHVS, CDR2 FQNEAQ, per germline. The CDR3 DNA is TGTGCCAGCAGCTTCCATGACAATGAGCAGTTCTTC. Translated: CASSFHDNEQFF.

This clonotype was seen ten or more times. The chain has TRBV29-1 and TRBJ1-1, with 8 bases fitting TRBD1. J was trimmed by 5 bases and V by 7 bases; bases with no gene match: 9. CDR1 is SQVTM and CDR2 is ANQGSEA in the germline V gene. The length of the CDR3 is 13 residues. CDR3 region: CSGGSGGLTEAFF. In DNA, the CDR3 is TGCAGCGGGGGGTCAGGGGGCCTAACTGAAGCTTTCTTT.

This clonotype was seen more than once but under ten times. CDR3 amino acids: CASSEAIAKVGELFF. The DNA of the CDR3 is TGTGCCAGCAGTGAAGCGATCGCAAAGGTCGGGGAGCTGTTTTTT. The genes are TRBV6-1 and TRBJ2-2; D gene unclear. The CDR3 runs to 15 residues. The germline CDR1 and CDR2 sequences are MNHNS and SASEGT. Between the trimmed V and J ends, which lost 0 bases and 7 bases, there was a span of 12 bases.

This clonotype has ten or more counts. The chain links TRBV30 to TRBJ1-2; no clear D. With 2 bases removed from V and 10 bases from J, the gap between germline ends came to 17 bases. The CDR3 is made up of 13 amino acids. CDR1 GTSNPN and CDR2 SVGIG come from the germline V gene (reference sequence). The chain's CDR3 is CAWSISSIGVYTF. The DNA for the CDR3 is TGTGCCTGGAGTATTTCGAGCATCGGGGTCTACACCTTC. The full variable domain, completed using reference TRBV30 and TRBJ1-2, is SQTIHQWPATLVQPVGSPLSLECTVEGTSNPNLYWYRQAAGRGLQLLFYSVGIGQISSEVPQNLSASRPQDRQFILSSKKLLLSDSGFYLCAWSISSIGVYTFGSGTRLTVV.

The V call is TRBV12-3 or TRBV12-4, the J call TRBJ1-3, with D unresolved. The CDR3 contains 14 residues. Trimming cost V 6 bases and J 3 bases, with 12 bases left between them. The chain's CDR3 is CASRGSTFGNTIYF. The CDR3 nucleotides are TGTGCCAGCAGAGGGTCGACGTTTGGAAACACCATATATTTT.

The chain couples TRBV20-1 to TRBJ2-5; the match to TRBD2 covers 10 bases. CDR1 is DFQATT, CDR2 SNEGSKA, per germline (reference sequence). CDR3 size: 14 residues. The V segment lost 4 bases and the J segment 2 bases; nucleotides outside the gene matches: 4. Written as DNA, the CDR3 is TGCAGTGCTACCTCTAGCGGGGGACAAGAGACCCAGTACTTC. Translating gives CSATSSGGQETQYF.

This clonotype was observed many times. V gene TRBV6-1 combines with J gene TRBJ1-2; 7 nucleotides line up with TRBD1. J was trimmed by 1 base and V by 6 bases; bases with no gene match: 14. Germline loops: CDR1 MNHNS, CDR2 SASEGT. The length of the CDR3 is 17 residues. The CDR3 region has the DNA TGTGCCAGCAGGCCCCTCGGGACAGTCCCCGTTAACTATGGCTACACCTTC. It is translated as CASRPLGTVPVNYGYTF.

As to this clonotype: A clone one base away is much larger, so this may be a read error. The chain uses TRBV7-2 and TRBJ2-7, with D uncertain. Trimming took 1 base from V and 6 from J, leaving 10 bases between them. The CDR3 runs 13 residues. Per the germline V gene, CDR1 is SGHTA and CDR2 is FQGNSA. In DNA, the CDR3 is TGTGCCAGCAGCTTAGTCTTTCAGAGCGAGCAGTACTTC. The encoded protein is CASSLVFQSEQYF. Looking up the rest from reference TRBV7-2 and TRBJ2-7 gives the full variable domain: GAGVSQSPSNKVTEKGKDVELRCDPISGHTALYWYRQSLGQGLEFLIYFQGNSAPDKSGLPSDRFSAERTGGSVSTLTIQRTQQEDSAVYLCASSLVFQSEQYFGPGTRLTVT.

This clonotype was seen a handful of times. The rearrangement uses TRBV19 and TRBJ1-3, with 9 bases identical to TRBD1. The CDR3 totals 15 residues. Germline lookup yields CDR1 LNHDA and CDR2 SQIVND (reference sequence). The trim removed 10 bases at V and 4 bases at J, leaving 11 bases unmatched. CDR3 loop: CATTGGLVIGNTIYF. The DNA of the CDR3 is TGTGCCACGACAGGGGGTCTGGTTATCGGAAACACCATATATTTT.

The chain joins TRBV12-5 to TRBJ1-1; D not resolved. The CDR3 is 13 amino acids. Germline V lookup: CDR1 LGHNT, CDR2 FRNRAP. The V gene lost 6 bases and the J gene lost 3 bases, with 11 bases spanning the gap. The DNA for the CDR3 is TGTGCTAGTGGCCACGACGAATACACTGAAGCTTTCTTT. Its translation is CASGHDEYTEAFF.